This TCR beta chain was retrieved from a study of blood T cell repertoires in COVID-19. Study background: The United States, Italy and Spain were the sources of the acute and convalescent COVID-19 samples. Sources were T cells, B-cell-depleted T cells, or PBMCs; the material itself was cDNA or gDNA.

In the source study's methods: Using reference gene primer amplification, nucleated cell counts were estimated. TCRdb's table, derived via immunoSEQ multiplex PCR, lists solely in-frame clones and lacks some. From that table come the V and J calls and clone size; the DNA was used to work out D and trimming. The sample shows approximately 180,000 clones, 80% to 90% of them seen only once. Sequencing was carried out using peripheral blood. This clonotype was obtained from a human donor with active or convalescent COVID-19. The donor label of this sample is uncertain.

CDR3 sequence reads: CASSRGLEAFF. The CDR3 DNA sequence: TGTGCCAGCAGCCGCGGGCTTGAAGCTTTCTTT. The chain joins TRBV7-9 to TRBJ1-1; D is uncertain. The length of the CDR3 is 11 residues. Trimming took 5 bases from V and 7 from J, leaving 8 bases between them. The germline V gene has CDR1 SEHNR and CDR2 FQNEAQ (reference sequence).